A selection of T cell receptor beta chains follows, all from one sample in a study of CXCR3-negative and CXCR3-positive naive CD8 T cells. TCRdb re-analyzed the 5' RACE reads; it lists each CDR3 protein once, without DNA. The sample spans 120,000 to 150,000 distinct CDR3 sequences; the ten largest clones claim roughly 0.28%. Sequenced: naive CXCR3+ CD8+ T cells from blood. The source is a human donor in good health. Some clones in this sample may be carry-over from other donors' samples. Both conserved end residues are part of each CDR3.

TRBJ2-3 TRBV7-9 CASSPGGGESTDTQYF
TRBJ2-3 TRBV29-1 CSVWTTTDTQYF
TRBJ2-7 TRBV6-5 CASYNFNYEQYF
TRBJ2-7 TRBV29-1 CSVGGAYEQYF
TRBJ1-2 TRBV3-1 CASSQDWGPNYGYTF
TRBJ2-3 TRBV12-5 CASGLSLAGGPPITDTQYF
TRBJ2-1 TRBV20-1 CSAAMTGTRARLSYNEQFF
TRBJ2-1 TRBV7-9 CASSLSQGSYNEQFF
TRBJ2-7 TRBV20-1 CSAKRGYEQYF
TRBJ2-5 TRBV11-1 CASSGTKRETQYF
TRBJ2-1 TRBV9 CASRGTSGGNEQFF
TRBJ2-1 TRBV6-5 CASNPSRGPRLGDEQFF
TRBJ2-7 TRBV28 CASSQQDSSYEQYF
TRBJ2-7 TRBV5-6 CASSLGSPTYEQYF
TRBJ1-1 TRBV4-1 CASSHVTIGVQTEAFF
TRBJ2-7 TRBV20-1 CSARAPSGVPPEQYF
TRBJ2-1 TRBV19 CASSLRGGVYNEQFF
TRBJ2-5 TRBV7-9 CASSSNRDAETQYF
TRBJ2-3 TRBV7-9 CASSKGLAGGLPHSSTQYF
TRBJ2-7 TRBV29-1 CSVVGTGLYEQYF
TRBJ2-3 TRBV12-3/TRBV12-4 CASSPLAGSTDTQYF
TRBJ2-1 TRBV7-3 CASSLGYRADDEQFF
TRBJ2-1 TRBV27 CASSQIDNEQFF
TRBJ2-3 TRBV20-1 CSARLAGRTDTQYF